This passage covers 10 T cell receptor beta chains from one sample sequenced in a study of human T cells and chemical hapten exposure. Time point here: pre-sensitization, week 0. The treatment was: therapeutic diphenylcyclopropenone sensitization with weekly scalp DPC. TCRdb passed the RACE reads through MiXCR, listing each CDR3 protein once. The sample holds fewer than 350,000 distinct CDR3 sequences, just under 8% seen once. This specimen consisted of whole blood, obtained in connection with sensitization to the hapten diphenylcyclopropenone (DPC). Every receptor here comes from a man between 18 and 35 years old with alopecia areata. Some clones in this sample may be carry-over from other donors' samples.

The gene calls are TRBV7-6 and TRBJ1-6, with 7 bases fitting TRBD1. V dropped 5 bases and J dropped 11; count of bases not matched to a gene: 9. There are 14 residues in the CDR3. Germline V lookup: CDR1 SGHVS, CDR2 FNYEAQ. The CDR3 DNA is TGTGCCAGCAGCAAACAGGGGCCCTTGGCACCCCTCCACTTT. Amino acid sequence: CASSKQGPLAPLHF.

This chain connects TRBV4-1 to TRBJ2-7, with D hard to call. This CDR3 is 14 amino acids long. Trimming left V 5 bases short and J 2 bases short, with 13 bases between. Germline V gene data show CDR1 as MGHRA and CDR2 as YSYEKL. DNA for the CDR3: TGCGCCAGCAGCGCCCAGACTGATACCTACGAGCAGTACTTC. Its translation is CASSAQTDTYEQYF.

This chain links TRBV4-3 with TRBJ1-3; D gene unclear. From germline, CDR1 is LGHNA and CDR2 YSLEER. CDR3 length: 16 residues. Trimming took off 0 bases at V and 0 bases at J, with 9 bases between the two ends. The CDR3 DNA is TGCGCCAGCAGCCAAGAGAGCACGAGCTCTGGAAACACCATATATTTT. Its protein is CASSQESTSSGNTIYF.

V usage is TRBV2 and J usage is TRBJ1-1; 10 bases match TRBD1. The CDR3 is 14 amino acids. J was trimmed by 7 bases and V by 3 bases; bases with no gene match: 5. Germline V gene sequence: CDR1 SNHLY, CDR2 FYNNEI. The CDR3 protein is CASSETGGAGEAFF. The CDR3 DNA reads TGTGCCAGCAGTGAGACAGGGGGCGCGGGTGAAGCTTTCTTT.

The J gene is TRBJ1-5, the V gene TRBV3-1; D gene uncertain. There are 14 residues in the CDR3. The germline CDR1 and CDR2 sequences are LGHDT and YNNKEL (reference sequence). V was cut by 4 bases and J by 4 bases, with 11 bases left in between. The CDR3 loop is CASSRTSKNQPQHF. In nucleotides, the CDR3 is TGTGCCAGCAGCCGGACCTCGAAAAATCAGCCCCAGCATTTT.

The chain recombines TRBV6-6 with TRBJ2-5, with a possible D match to TRBD1 (5 bases). Trimming cost V 2 bases and J 1 base, with 11 bases left between them. This CDR3 spans 15 amino acids. The germline V gene has CDR1 MNHNY and CDR2 SVGAGI (reference sequence). CDR3 in DNA: TGTGCCAGCAGTTACGGCCCAGGGTTCCAAGAGACCCAGTACTTC. It encodes CASSYGPGFQETQYF.

The chain has TRBV5-1 and TRBJ2-5, with 9 bases that match TRBD2. In germline, CDR1 is SGHRS, CDR2 YFSETQ. Unmatched junction bases numbered 5, after V lost 3 bases and J lost 2 bases. The CDR3 is made up of 15 amino acids. The CDR3 loop reads CASSSAGGRQETQYF. The CDR3 region has the DNA TGCGCCAGCAGCTCTGCGGGGGGGCGTCAAGAGACCCAGTACTTC.

This clonotype occurred a few times. This chain uses TRBV3-1 with TRBJ2-3; the match to TRBD2 covers 8 bases. The CDR3 spans 16 residues. The V gene end was trimmed by 0 bases and the J gene end by 3 bases; junction bases not matched to a gene: 5. Germline CDR1 and CDR2: LGHDT and YNNKEL (reference sequence). CDR3 in DNA: TGTGCCAGCAGCCAAGAAGCGCGGGGGGCTACAGATACGCAGTATTTT. Encoded protein: CASSQEARGATDTQYF.

This clonotype was recorded a few times. V usage is TRBV27 and J usage is TRBJ1-1; tentatively, D is TRBD1 (6 bases). CDR1 is MNHEY and CDR2 is SMNVEV in the germline V gene (reference sequence). V was pared by 3 bases and J by 8 bases, with 10 bases between. The CDR3 runs 12 residues. The CDR3 DNA sequence: TGTGCCAGCAGTTTGTCCAGGGGCGAAGCTTTCTTT. As protein: CASSLSRGEAFF.

This clonotype was counted ten times or more. This rearrangement joins TRBV28 to TRBJ2-3; TRBD1 might be the D (6 bases). V shed 3 bases and J shed 4 bases, with 17 bases lying between them. This CDR3 has 16 amino acids. Per germline, CDR1 MDHEN and CDR2 SYDVKM. CDR3 bases: TGTGCCAGCAGTTTGGGGGCGGTGGAGGTCTCAGATACGCAGTATTTT. Translating gives CASSLGAVEVSDTQYF.